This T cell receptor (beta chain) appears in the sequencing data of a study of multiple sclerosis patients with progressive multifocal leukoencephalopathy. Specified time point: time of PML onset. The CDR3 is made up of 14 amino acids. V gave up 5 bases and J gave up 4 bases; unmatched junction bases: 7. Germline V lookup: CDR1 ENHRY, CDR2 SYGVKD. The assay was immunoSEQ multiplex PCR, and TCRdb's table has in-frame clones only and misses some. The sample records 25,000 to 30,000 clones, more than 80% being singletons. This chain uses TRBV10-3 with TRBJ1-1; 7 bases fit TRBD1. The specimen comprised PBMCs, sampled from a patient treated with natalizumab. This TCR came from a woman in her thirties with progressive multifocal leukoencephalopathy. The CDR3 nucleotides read TGTGCCATCAGTAGGGGGCAGACGCCCACTGAAGCTTTCTTT. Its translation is CAISRGQTPTEAFF.